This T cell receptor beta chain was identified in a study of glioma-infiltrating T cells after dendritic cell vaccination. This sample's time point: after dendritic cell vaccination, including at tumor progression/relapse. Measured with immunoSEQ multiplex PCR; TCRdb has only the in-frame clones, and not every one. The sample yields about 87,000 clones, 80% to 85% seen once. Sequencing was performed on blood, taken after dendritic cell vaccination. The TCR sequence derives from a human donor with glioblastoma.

The chain's CDR3 is CASSLAQGTEAFF. CDR3 coding DNA: TGCGCCAGCAGCTTGGCACAGGGCACTGAAGCTTTCTTT. The gene calls are TRBV5-1 and TRBJ1-1; a possible D gene is TRBD1 (6 bases). This CDR3 spans 13 amino acids. Trimming cost V 0 bases and J 4 bases, with 7 bases left between them. The germline CDR1 and CDR2 sequences are SGHRS and YFSETQ.